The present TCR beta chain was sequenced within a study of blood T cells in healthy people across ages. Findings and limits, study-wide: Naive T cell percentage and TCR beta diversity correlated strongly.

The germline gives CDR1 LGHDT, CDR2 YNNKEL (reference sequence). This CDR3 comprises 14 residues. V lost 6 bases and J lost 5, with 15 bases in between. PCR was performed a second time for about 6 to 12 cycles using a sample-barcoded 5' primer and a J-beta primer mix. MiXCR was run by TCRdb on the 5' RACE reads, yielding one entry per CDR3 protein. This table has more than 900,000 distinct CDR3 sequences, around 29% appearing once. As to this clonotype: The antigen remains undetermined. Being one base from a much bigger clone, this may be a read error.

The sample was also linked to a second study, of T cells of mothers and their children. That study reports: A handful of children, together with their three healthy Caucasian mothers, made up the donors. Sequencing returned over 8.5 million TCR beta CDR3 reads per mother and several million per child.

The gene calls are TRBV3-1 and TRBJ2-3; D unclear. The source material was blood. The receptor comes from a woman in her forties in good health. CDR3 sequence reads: CASRPRSYIDTQYF. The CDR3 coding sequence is TGTGCCAGCAGACCGCGCAGTTACATAGATACGCAGTATTTT.